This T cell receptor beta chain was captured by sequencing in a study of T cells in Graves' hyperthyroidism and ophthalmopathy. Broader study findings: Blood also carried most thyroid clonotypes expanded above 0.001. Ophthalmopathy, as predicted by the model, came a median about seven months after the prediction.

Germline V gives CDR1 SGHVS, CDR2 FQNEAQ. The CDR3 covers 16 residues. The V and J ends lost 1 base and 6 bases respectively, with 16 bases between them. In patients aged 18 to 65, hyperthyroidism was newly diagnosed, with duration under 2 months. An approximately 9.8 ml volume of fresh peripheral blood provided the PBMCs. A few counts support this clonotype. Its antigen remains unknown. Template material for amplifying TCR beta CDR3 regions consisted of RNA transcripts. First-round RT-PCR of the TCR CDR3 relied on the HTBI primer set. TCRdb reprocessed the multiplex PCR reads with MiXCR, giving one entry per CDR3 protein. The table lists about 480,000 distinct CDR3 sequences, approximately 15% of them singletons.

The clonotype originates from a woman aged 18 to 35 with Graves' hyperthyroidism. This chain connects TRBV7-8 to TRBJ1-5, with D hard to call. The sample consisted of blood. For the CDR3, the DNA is TGTGCCAGCAGCTTAGGGTCAGCCCAAGTAGGTCAGCCCCAGCATTTT. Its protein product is CASSLGSAQVGQPQHF.